These T cell receptor beta chains were read from a single sample in a study of glioma-infiltrating T cells. From the multiplex PCR reads, TCRdb called clonotypes with MiXCR, one entry per CDR3 protein. The sample lists around 350,000 distinct CDR3 sequences, about two fifths occurring once. The sequenced material came from glioma tissue, nonneoplastic brain tissue, or PBMCs (not recorded which). The receptors derive from a human donor with low-grade glioma or glioblastoma, undergoing nonglioma brain surgery, or in good health (not recorded which). CDR3s include the opening cysteine and the closing phenylalanine or tryptophan. D genes are given only for firm matches. A row's size may be missing; if present it is once, few, many or a size class.

V,J,size,D,CDR3,DNA
TRBV28,TRBJ1-5,many,-,CASSPPGGSNQPQHF,TGTGCCAGCAGCCCCCCCGGGGGGAGCAATCAGCCCCAGCATTTT
TRBV4-1,TRBJ1-2,-,TRBD1,CASSLTGNDGYTF,TGTGCCAGCAGCCTGACAGGGAACGATGGCTACACCTTC
TRBV15,TRBJ2-7,few,-,CATSRRFSYEQYF,TGTGCCACCAGCCGACGGTTTTCCTACGAGCAGTACTTC
TRBV27,TRBJ2-1,many,TRBD2,CASSNGLAGYEQFF,TGTGCCAGCAGTAACGGACTAGCCGGCTATGAGCAGTTCTTC
TRBV7-2,TRBJ2-2,few,-,CASSLERTNTGELFF,TGTGCCAGCAGCTTAGAGCGGACCAACACCGGGGAGCTGTTTTTT
TRBV7-9,TRBJ1-5,-,TRBD1,CASSLYRGLPNQPQHF,TGTGCCAGCAGCTTATACAGGGGGCTCCCTAATCAGCCCCAGCATTTT
TRBV7-8,TRBJ2-3,many,-,CASSLEATDTQYF,TGTGCCAGCAGCTTAGAAGCCACAGATACGCAGTATTTT
TRBV7-9,TRBJ2-3,-,-,CASSFWSDTQYF,TGTGCCAGCAGCTTCTGGTCCGATACGCAGTATTTT
TRBV18,TRBJ1-4,-,-,CASSPGRGQSEEKLFF,TGTGCCAGCTCACCCGGGCGAGGCCAATCAGAGGAAAAACTGTTTTTT
TRBV10-3,TRBJ1-1,few,TRBD1,CAISWDSGTEAFF,TGTGCCATCAGTTGGGACAGTGGCACTGAAGCTTTCTTT
TRBV7-7,TRBJ2-2,-,TRBD1,CASSPGQGFRGVYGELFF,TGTGCTAGCAGCCCGGGACAGGGTTTTCGAGGGGTTTACGGGGAGCTGTTTTTT
TRBV7-3,TRBJ2-5,-,TRBD2,CASSLAGGYNELFF,TGTGCCAGCAGCTTAGCGGGAGGGTACAATGAGCTGTTCTTC
TRBV2,TRBJ2-1,few,TRBD2,CASSEGLAYNEQFF,TGTGCCAGCAGTGAAGGACTAGCGTACAATGAGCAGTTCTTC
TRBV27,TRBJ1-2,many,TRBD1,CASSPDRVGSYGYTF,TGTGCCAGCAGTCCAGACAGGGTTGGATCCTATGGCTACACCTTC
TRBV4-1,TRBJ2-6,-,-,CASSRIRGTGANVLTF,TGCGCCAGCAGCCGCATTAGGGGGACTGGGGCCAACGTCCTGACTTTC
TRBV2,TRBJ1-2,-,-,CASTAGLAAAYGYTF,TGTGCCAGCACGGCCGGTCTCGCAGCGGCCTATGGCTACACCTTC
TRBV20-1,TRBJ1-1,many,TRBD1,CSASRGRTEAFF,TGCAGTGCTAGCAGGGGGAGAACTGAAGCTTTCTTT
TRBV28,TRBJ1-6,-,-,CASRSFWNDSPLHF,TGTGCCAGCAGGAGCTTCTGGAATGATTCACCCCTCCACTTT
TRBV20-1,TRBJ2-7,-,-,CSARAISGPRYEQYF,TGCAGTGCTAGAGCTATATCAGGGCCGCGGTACGAGCAGTACTTC
TRBV19,TRBJ2-7,-,-,CASSIMGQTFYEQYF,TGTGCCAGTAGTATAATGGGGCAGACCTTCTACGAGCAGTACTTC
TRBV7-2,TRBJ2-1,few,TRBD2,CASSLAAGGSDEQFF,TGTGCCAGCAGCTTAGCGGCGGGAGGTTCAGATGAGCAGTTCTTC
TRBV15,TRBJ2-1,many,-,CATSSPSAEGYNEQFF,TGTGCCACCAGCAGTCCATCAGCGGAGGGGTACAATGAGCAGTTCTTC
TRBV6-2/TRBV6-3,TRBJ2-4,few,-,CASSYPTVSSNAKNIQYF,TGTGCCAGCAGTTACCCTACGGTCAGCAGCAACGCCAAAAACATTCAGTACTTC
TRBV28,TRBJ1-2,many,-,CKDVGYTF,TGTAAGGATGTGGGCTACACCTTC
TRBV6-1,TRBJ1-1,many,TRBD1,CASSEGTGGTEAFF,TGTGCCAGCAGTGAAGGGACAGGGGGCACTGAAGCTTTCTTT
TRBV3-1,TRBJ2-1,-,-,CASSPSRDGGSSYNEQFF,TGTGCCAGCAGCCCTTCCAGGGACGGCGGAAGCTCCTACAATGAGCAGTTCTTC
TRBV4-1,TRBJ2-7,few,TRBD1,CASSRPSGTVSYEQYF,TGCGCCAGCAGCCGCCCTTCCGGGACAGTCTCCTACGAGCAGTACTTC
TRBV7-2,TRBJ2-4,-,TRBD1,CASRLGTGWNIQYF,TGTGCCAGCAGGCTAGGGACAGGGTGGAACATTCAGTACTTC
TRBV2,TRBJ1-5,few,-,CASDLVQGNQPQHF,TGTGCCAGCGACCTTGTGCAGGGCAATCAGCCCCAGCATTTT
TRBV20-1,TRBJ2-3,-,-,CSASSPADTQYF,TGCAGTGCTAGTAGTCCGGCAGATACGCAGTATTTT
TRBV6-4,TRBJ2-2,-,-,CASSDKGTGELFF,TGTGCCAGCAGTGACAAGGGCACCGGGGAGCTGTTTTTT
TRBV15,TRBJ2-3,many,-,CATSVSDTQYF,TGTGCCACCAGCGTGTCTGATACGCAGTATTTT
TRBV6-4,TRBJ1-2,-,-,CAIRGEVFNGYTF,TGTGCCATCAGGGGAGAAGTGTTTAATGGCTACACCTTC